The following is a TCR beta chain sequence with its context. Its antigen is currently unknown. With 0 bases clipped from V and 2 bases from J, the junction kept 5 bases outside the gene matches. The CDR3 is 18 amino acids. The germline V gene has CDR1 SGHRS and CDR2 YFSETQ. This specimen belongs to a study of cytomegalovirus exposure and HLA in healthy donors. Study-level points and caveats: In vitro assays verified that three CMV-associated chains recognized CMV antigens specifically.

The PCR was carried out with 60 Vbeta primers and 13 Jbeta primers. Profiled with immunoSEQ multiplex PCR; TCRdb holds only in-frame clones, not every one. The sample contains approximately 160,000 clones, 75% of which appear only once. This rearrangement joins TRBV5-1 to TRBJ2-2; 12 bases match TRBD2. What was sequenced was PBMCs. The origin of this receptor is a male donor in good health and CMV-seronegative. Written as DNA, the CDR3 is TGCGCCAGCAGCTTGGTACTAGCGGGGGGCCAAAACACCGGGGAGCTGTTTTTT. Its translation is CASSLVLAGGQNTGELFF.